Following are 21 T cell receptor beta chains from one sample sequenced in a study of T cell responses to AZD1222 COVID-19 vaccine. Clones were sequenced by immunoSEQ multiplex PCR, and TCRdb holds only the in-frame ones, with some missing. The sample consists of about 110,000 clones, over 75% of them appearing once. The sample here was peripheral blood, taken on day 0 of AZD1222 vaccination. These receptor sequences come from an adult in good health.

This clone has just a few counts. Here the CDR3 reads CASSQLRAGGTQYF. The CDR3 DNA is TGTGCCAGCAGCCAGCTAAGGGCGGGGGGGACCCAGTACTTC. This chain links TRBV9 with TRBJ2-5; TRBD2 matches 8 bases. This CDR3 is 14 amino acids long. The V gene's germline CDR1 is SGDLS and CDR2 YYNGEE. The ends lost 4 bases at V and 7 bases at J; junction bases unmatched: 9. Supplemented by reference TRBV9 and TRBJ2-5, the full variable domain reads DSGVTQTPKHLITATGQRVTLRCSPRSGDLSVYWYQQSLDQGLQFLIQYYNGEERAKGNILERFSAQQFPDLHSELNLSSLELGDSALYFCASSQLRAGGTQYFGPGTRLLVL.

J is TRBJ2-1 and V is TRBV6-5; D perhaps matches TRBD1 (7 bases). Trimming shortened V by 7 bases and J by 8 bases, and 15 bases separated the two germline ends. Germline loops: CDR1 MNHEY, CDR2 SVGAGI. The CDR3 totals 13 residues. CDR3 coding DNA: TGTGCCAGCAATCAGGGGGGCAGGGATGAGCAGTTCTTC. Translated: CASNQGGRDEQFF.

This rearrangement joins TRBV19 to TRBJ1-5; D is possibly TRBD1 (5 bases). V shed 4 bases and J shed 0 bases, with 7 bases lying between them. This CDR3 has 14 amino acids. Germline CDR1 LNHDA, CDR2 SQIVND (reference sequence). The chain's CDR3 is CASSRDHSNQPQHF. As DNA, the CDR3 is TGTGCCAGTAGTAGGGACCATAGCAATCAGCCCCAGCATTTT.

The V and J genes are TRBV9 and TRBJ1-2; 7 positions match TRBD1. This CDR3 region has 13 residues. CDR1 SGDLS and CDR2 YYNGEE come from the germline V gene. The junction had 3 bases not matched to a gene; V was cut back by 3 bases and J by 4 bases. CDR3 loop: CASSEQGSYGYTF. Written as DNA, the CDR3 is TGTGCCAGCAGCGAACAGGGGAGCTATGGCTACACCTTC.

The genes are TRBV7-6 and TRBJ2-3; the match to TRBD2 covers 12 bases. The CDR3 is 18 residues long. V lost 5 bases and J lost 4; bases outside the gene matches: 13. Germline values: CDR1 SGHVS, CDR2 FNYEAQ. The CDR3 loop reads CASSPQTSGGSGADTQYF. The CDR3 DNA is TGTGCCAGCAGCCCGCAGACTAGCGGGGGCTCCGGGGCAGATACGCAGTATTTT.

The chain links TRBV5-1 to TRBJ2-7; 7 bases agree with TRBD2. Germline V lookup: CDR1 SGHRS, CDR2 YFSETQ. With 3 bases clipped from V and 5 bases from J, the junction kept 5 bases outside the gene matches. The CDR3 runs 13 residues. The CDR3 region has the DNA TGCGCCAGCAGCTGGCGGAGCGGGGACGAGCAGTACTTC. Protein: CASSWRSGDEQYF.

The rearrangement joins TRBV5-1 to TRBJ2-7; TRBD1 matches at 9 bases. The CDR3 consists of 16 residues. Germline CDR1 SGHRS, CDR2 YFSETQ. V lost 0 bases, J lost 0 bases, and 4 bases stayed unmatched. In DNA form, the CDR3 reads TGCGCCAGCAGCTTGGCAGGACAGGGGTTCTCCTACGAGCAGTACTTC. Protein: CASSLAGQGFSYEQYF.

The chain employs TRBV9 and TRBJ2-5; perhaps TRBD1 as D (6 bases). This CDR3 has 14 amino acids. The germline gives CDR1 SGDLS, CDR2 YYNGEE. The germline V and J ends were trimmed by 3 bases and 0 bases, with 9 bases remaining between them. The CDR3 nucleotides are TGTGCCAGCAGCGCAAGGGACAACCAAGAGACCCAGTACTTC. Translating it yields CASSARDNQETQYF.

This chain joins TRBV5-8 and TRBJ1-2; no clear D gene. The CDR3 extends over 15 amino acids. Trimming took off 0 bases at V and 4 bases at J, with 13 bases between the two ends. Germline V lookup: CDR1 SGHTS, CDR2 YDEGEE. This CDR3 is CASSLEGGEFYGYTF. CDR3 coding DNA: TGTGCCAGCAGCTTGGAGGGCGGCGAGTTCTATGGCTACACCTTC.

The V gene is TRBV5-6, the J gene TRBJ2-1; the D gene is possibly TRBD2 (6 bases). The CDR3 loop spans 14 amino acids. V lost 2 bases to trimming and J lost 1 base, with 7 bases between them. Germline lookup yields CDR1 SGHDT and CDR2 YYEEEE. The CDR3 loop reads CASSFGGSYNEQFF. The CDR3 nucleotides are TGTGCCAGCAGCTTCGGGGGTTCCTACAATGAGCAGTTCTTC.

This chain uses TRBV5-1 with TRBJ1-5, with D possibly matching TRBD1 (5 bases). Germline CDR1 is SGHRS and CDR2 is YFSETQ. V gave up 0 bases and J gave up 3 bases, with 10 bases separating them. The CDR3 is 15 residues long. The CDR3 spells CASSLGGLDNQPQHF. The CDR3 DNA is TGCGCCAGCAGCTTGGGGGGGTTGGACAATCAGCCCCAGCATTTT.

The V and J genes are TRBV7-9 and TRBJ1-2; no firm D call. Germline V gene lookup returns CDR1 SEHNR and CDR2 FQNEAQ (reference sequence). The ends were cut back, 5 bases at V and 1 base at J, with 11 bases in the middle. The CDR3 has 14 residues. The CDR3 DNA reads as TGTGCCAGCAGCCCCGATCCCGGTAACTATGGCTACACCTTC. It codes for CASSPDPGNYGYTF. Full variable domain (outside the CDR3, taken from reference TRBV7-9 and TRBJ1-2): DTGVSQNPRHKITKRGQNVTFRCDPISEHNRLYWYRQTLGQGPEFLTYFQNEAQLEKSRLLSDRFSAERPKGSFSTLEIQRTEQGDSAMYLCASSPDPGNYGYTFGSGTRLTVV.

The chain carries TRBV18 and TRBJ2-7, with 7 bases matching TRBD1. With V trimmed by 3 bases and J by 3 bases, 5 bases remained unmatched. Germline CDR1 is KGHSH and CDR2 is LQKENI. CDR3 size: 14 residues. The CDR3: CASSPRQGGYEQYF. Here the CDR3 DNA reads TGTGCCAGCTCACCGCGACAGGGCGGCTACGAGCAGTACTTC.

The CDR3 DNA reads TGCGCCAGCAGCTCCCCCTCGACTAGTACCACAGATACGCAGTATTTT. Encoded protein: CASSSPSTSTTDTQYF. The gene calls are TRBV5-1 and TRBJ2-3; a weak D match, TRBD2 (6 bases). Germline values: CDR1 SGHRS, CDR2 YFSETQ. This CDR3 is built from 16 residues. Trimming cost V 3 bases and J 2 bases, with 16 bases left between them. Together with reference TRBV5-1 and TRBJ2-3, the CDR3 gives the full variable domain: KAGVTQTPRYLIKTRGQQVTLSCSPISGHRSVSWYQQTPGQGLQFLFEYFSETQRNKGNFPGRFSGRQFSNSRSEMNVSTLELGDSALYLCASSSPSTSTTDTQYFGPGTRLTVL.

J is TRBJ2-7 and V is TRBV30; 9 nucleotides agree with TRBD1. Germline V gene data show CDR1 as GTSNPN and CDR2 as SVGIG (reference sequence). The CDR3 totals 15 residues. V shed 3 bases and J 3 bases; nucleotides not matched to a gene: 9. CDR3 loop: CAWSPEGQGIYEQYF. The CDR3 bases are TGTGCCTGGAGCCCAGAGGGACAGGGAATCTACGAGCAGTACTTC.

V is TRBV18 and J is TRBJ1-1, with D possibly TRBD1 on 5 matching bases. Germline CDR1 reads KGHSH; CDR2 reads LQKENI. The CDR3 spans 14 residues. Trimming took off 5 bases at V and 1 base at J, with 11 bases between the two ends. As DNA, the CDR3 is TGTGCCAGCTCAAGGGGAACTTCGAACACTGAAGCTTTCTTT. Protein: CASSRGTSNTEAFF.

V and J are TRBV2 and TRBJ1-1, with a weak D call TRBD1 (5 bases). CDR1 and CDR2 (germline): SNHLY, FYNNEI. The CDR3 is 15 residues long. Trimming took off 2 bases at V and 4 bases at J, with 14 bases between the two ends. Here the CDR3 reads CASSEWWGGGTEAFF. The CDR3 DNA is TGTGCCAGCAGTGAATGGTGGGGTGGGGGCACTGAAGCTTTCTTT.

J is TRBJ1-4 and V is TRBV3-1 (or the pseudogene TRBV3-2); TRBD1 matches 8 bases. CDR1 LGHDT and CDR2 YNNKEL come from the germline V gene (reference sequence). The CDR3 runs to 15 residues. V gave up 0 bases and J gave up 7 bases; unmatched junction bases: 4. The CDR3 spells CASSQELTGGEKLFF. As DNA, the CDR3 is TGTGCCAGCAGCCAAGAATTAACAGGGGGTGAAAAACTGTTTTTT.

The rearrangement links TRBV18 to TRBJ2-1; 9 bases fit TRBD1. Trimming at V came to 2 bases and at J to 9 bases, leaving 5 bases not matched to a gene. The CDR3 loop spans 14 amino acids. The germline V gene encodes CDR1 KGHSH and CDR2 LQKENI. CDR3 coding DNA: TGTGCCAGCTCACCAGGGACAGGGTCATCTGAGCAGTTCTTC. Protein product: CASSPGTGSSEQFF.

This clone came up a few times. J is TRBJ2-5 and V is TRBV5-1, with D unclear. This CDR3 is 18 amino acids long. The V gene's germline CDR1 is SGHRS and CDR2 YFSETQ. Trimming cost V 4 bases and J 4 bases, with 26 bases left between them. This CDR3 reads CASSPQAGALNLPETQYF. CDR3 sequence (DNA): TGCGCCAGCAGCCCCCAGGCCGGAGCGCTGAACCTTCCAGAGACCCAGTACTTC.

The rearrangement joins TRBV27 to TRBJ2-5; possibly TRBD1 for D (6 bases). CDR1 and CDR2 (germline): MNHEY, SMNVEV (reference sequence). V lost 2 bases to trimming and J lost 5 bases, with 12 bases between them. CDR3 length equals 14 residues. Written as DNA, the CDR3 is TGTGCCAGCAGTTTACGCAGGGGCTGGGAGACCCAGTACTTC. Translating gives CASSLRRGWETQYF.